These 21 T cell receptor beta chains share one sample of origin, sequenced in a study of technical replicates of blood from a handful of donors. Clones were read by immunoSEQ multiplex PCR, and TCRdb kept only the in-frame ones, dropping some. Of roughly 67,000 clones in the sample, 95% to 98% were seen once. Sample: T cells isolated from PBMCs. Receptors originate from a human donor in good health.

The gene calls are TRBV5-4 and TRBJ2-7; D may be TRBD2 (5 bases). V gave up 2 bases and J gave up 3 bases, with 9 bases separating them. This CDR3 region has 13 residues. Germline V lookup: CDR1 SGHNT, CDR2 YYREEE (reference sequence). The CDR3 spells CASSFRGDYEQYF. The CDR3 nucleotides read TGTGCCAGCAGCTTTCGGGGTGACTACGAGCAGTACTTC.

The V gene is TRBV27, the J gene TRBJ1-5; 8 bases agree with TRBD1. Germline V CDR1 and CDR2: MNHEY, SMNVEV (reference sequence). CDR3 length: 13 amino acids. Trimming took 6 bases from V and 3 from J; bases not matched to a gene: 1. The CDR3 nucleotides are TGTGCCAGCAGACAGGGGGACAATCAGCCCCAGCATTTT. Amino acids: CASRQGDNQPQHF.

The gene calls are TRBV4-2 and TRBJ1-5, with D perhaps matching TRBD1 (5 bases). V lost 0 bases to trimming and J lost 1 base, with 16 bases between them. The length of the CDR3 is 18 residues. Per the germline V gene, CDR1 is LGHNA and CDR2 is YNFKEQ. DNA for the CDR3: TGTGCCAGCAGCCAAGATATCCACAGGAGTGGGAGCAATCAGCCCCAGCATTTT. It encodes CASSQDIHRSGSNQPQHF.

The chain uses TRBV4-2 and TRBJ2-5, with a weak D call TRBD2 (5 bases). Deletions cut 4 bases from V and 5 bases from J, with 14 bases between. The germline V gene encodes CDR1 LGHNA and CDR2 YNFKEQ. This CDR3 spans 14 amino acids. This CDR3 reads CASSPFAGGETQYF. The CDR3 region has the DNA TGTGCCAGCAGCCCCTTCGCGGGTGGGGAGACCCAGTACTTC.

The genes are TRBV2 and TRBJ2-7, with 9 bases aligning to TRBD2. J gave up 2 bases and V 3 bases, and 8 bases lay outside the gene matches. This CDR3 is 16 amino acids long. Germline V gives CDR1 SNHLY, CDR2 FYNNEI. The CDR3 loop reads CASSDPGLAATYEQYF. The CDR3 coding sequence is TGTGCCAGCAGTGACCCGGGACTAGCTGCCACCTACGAGCAGTACTTC.

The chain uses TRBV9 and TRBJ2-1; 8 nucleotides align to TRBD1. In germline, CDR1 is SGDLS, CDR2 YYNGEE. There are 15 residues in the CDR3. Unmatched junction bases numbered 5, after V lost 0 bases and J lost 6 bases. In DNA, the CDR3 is TGTGCCAGCAGCGTAGGCAGGGGGCGCCCCAATGAGCAGTTCTTC. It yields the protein CASSVGRGRPNEQFF.

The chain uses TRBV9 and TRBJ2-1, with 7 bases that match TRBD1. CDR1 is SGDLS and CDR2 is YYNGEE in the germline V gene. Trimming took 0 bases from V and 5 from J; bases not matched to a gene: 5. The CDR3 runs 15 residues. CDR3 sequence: CASSVDRGRDNEQFF. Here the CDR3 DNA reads TGTGCCAGCAGCGTAGACAGGGGTCGGGACAATGAGCAGTTCTTC.

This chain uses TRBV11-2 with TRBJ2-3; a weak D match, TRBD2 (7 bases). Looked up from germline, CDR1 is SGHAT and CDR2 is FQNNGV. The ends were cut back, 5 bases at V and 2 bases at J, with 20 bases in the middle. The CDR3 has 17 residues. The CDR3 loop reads CASSAWGRGPYTDTQYF. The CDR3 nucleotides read TGTGCCAGCAGCGCCTGGGGGCGGGGGCCTTACACAGATACGCAGTATTTT.

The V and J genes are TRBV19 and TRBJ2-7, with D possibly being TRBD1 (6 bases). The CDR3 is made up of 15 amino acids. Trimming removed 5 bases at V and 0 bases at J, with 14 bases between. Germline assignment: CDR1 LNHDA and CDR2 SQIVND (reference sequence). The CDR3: CASSLQGKGSYEQYF. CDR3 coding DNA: TGTGCCAGTAGTCTCCAGGGGAAGGGCTCCTACGAGCAGTACTTC.

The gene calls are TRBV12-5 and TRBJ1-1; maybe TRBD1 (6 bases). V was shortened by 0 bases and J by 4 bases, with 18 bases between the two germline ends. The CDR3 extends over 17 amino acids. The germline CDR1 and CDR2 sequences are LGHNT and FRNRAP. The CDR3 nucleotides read TGTGCTAGTGGTTTGGTAGGAGGGGGGGTTGTCCTCACTGAAGCTTTCTTT. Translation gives CASGLVGGGVVLTEAFF.

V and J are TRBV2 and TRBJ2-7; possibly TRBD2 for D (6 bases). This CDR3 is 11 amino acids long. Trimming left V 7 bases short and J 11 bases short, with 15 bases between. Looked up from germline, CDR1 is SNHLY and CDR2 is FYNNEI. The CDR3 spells CASTGGLEKYF. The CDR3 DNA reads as TGTGCCAGCACCGGGGGACTGGAGAAGTACTTC.

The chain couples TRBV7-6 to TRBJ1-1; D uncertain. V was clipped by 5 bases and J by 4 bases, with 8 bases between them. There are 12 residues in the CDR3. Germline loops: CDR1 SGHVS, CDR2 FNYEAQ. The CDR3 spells CASSRGGTEAFF. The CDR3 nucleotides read TGTGCCAGCAGCCGAGGAGGCACTGAAGCTTTCTTT.

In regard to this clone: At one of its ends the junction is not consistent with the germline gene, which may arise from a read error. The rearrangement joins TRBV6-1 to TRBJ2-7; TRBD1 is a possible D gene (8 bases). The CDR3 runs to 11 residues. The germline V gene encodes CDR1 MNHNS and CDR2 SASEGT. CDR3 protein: CASSESGTGFF. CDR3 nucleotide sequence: TGTGCCAGCAGTGAAAGCGGGACAGGATTCTTC.

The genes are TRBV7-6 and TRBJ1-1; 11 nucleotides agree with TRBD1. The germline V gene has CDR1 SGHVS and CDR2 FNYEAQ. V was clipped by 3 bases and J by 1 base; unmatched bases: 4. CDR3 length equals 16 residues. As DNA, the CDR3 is TGTGCCAGCAGCTTTCAGGGGACAGGGGGGAACACTGAAGCTTTCTTT. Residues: CASSFQGTGGNTEAFF.

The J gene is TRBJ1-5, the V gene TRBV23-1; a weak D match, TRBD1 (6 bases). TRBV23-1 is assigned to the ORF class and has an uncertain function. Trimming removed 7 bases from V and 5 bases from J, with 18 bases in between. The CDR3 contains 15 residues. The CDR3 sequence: CASTLHRDKDQPQHF. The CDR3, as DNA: TGCGCCAGCACCCTACACCGGGACAAAGATCAGCCCCAGCATTTT.

The CDR3 region is CAIQRVGGANEKLFF. Written as DNA, the CDR3 is TGTGCCATCCAGCGAGTTGGCGGAGCTAATGAAAAACTGTTTTTT. The rearrangement joins TRBV2 to TRBJ1-4; no definite D call. This CDR3 contains 15 residues. V was trimmed by 10 bases and J by 3 bases, leaving 18 bases between them. Germline V gives CDR1 SNHLY, CDR2 FYNNEI. The whole variable domain, remainder taken from reference TRBV2 and TRBJ1-4, is EPEVTQTPSHQVTQMGQEVILRCVPISNHLYFYWYRQILGQKVEFLVSFYNNEISEKSEIFDDQFSVERPDGSNFTLKIRSTKLEDSAMYFCAIQRVGGANEKLFFGSGTQLSVL.

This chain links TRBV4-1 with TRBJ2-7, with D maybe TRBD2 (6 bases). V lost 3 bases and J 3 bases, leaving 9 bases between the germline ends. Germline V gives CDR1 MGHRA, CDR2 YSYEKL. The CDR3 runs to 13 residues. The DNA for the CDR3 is TGCGCCAGCAGCCACCTCGGGGGCTACGAGCAGTACTTC. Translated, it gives CASSHLGGYEQYF.

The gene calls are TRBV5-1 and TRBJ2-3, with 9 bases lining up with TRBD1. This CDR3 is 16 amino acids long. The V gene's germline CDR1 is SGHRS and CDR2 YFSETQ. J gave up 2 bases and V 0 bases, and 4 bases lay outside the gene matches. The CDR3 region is CASSLGQGVPTDTQYF. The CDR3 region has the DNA TGCGCCAGCAGCTTGGGACAGGGGGTCCCCACAGATACGCAGTATTTT.

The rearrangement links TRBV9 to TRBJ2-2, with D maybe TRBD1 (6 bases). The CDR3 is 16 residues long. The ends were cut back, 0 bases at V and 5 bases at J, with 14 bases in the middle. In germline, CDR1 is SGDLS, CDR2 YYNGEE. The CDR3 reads CASSVGGRGRTGELFF. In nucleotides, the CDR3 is TGTGCCAGCAGCGTAGGAGGCAGGGGAAGAACCGGGGAGCTGTTTTTT.

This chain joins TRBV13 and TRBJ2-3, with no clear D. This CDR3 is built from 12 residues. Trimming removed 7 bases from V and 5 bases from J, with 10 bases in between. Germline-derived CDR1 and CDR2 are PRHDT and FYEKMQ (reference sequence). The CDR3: CASNSRGDTQYF. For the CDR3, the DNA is TGTGCCAGCAATTCGAGAGGAGATACGCAGTATTTT.

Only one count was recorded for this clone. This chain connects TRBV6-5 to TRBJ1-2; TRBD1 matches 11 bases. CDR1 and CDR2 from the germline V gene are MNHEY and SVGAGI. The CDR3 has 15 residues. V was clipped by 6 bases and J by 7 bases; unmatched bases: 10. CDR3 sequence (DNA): TGTGCCAGCAGACGGAAGGACAGGGGGCTACGTGGCTACACCTTC. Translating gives CASRRKDRGLRGYTF.